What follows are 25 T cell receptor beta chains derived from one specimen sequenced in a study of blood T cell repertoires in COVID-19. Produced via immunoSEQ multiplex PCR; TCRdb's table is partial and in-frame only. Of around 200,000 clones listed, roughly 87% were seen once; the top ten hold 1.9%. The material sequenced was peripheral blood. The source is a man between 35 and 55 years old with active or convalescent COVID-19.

CDR3 DNA: TGTGCCAGCAGCCATGGGACAGAGAACACTGAAGCTTTCTTT. Translation: CASSHGTENTEAFF. The rearrangement links TRBV5-6 to TRBJ1-1; 7 nucleotides match TRBD1. This CDR3 has 14 amino acids. Looked up from germline, CDR1 is SGHDT and CDR2 is YYEEEE. Trimming took 4 bases from V and 1 from J; bases not matched to a gene: 4.

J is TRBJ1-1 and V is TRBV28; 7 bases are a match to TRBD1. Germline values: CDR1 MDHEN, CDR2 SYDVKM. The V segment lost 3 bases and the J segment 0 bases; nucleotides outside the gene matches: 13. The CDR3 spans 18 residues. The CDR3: CASSLRAWDRTMNTEAFF. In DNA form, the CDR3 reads TGTGCCAGCAGTTTGCGGGCCTGGGACAGAACCATGAACACTGAAGCTTTCTTT.

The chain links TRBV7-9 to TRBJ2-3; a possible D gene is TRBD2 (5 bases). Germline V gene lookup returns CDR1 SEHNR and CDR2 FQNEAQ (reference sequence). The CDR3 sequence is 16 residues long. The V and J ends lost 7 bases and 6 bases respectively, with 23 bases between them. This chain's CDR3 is CASTHTRGPGRDTQYF. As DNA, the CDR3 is TGTGCCAGCACCCATACCAGAGGTCCGGGAAGGGATACGCAGTATTTT.

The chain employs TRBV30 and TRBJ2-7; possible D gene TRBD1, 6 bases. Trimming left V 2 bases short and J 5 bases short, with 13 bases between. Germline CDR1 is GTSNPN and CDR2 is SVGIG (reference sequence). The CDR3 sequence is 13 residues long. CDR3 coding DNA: TGTGCCTGGAGTCTTGGGACACTACACGAGCAGTACTTC. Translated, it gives CAWSLGTLHEQYF.

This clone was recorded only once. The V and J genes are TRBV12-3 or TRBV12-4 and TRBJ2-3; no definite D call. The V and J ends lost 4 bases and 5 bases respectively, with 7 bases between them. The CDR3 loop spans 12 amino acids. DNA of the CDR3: TGTGCCAGCAGTTCCATTAGAGATACGCAGTATTTT. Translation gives CASSSIRDTQYF.

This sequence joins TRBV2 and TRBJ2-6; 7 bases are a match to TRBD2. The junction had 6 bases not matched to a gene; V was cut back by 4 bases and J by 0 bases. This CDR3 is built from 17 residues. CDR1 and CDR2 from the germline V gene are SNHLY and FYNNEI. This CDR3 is CASSALAVYSGANVLTF. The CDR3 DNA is TGTGCCAGCAGTGCCCTAGCGGTTTACTCTGGGGCCAACGTCCTGACTTTC.

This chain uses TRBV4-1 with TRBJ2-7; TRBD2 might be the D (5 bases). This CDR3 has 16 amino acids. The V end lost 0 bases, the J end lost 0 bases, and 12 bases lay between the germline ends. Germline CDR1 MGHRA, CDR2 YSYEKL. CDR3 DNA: TGCGCCAGCAGCCAAGAGACGGGGAACCCCTCCTACGAGCAGTACTTC. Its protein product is CASSQETGNPSYEQYF.

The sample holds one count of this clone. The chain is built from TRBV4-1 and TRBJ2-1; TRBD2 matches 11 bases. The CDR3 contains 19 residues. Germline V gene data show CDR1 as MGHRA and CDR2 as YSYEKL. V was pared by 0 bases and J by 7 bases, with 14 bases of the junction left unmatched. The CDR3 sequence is CASSQDLGLAGGHGNEQFF. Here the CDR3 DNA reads TGCGCCAGCAGCCAAGACCTCGGGCTAGCGGGAGGTCACGGGAATGAGCAGTTCTTC.

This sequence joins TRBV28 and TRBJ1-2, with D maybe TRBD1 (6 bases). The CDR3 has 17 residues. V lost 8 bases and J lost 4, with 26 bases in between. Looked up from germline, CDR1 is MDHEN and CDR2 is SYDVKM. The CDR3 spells CASLNIPLTGSIYGYTF. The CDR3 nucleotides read TGTGCCAGCTTAAACATTCCCCTGACAGGTTCTATCTATGGCTACACCTTC.

In nucleotides, the CDR3 is TGTGCCAGCAGCGTAGGAGTAGGGGACAGGGGCGATTCACCCCTCCACTTT. This codes for CASSVGVGDRGDSPLHF. V usage is TRBV9 and J usage is TRBJ1-6; TRBD1 agrees at 10 bases. From germline, CDR1 is SGDLS and CDR2 YYNGEE. With 0 bases clipped from V and 8 bases from J, the junction kept 8 bases outside the gene matches. The CDR3 has 17 residues.

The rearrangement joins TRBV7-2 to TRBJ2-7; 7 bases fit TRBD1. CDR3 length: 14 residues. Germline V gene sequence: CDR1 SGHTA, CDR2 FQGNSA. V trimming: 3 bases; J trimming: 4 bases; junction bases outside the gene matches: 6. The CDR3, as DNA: TGTGCCAGCAGCTTCGAGGGGGCAGGGTACGAGCAGTACTTC. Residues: CASSFEGAGYEQYF. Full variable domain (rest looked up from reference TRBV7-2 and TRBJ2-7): GAGVSQSPSNKVTEKGKDVELRCDPISGHTALYWYRQSLGQGLEFLIYFQGNSAPDKSGLPSDRFSAERTGGSVSTLTIQRTQQEDSAVYLCASSFEGAGYEQYFGPGTRLTVT.

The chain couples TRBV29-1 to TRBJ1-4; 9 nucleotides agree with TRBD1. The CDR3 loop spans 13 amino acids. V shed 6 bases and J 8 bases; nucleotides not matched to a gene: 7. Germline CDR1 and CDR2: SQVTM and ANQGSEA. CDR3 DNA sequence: TGCAGCGTCGTCGGGACAGGGACCGAAAAACTGTTTTTT. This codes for CSVVGTGTEKLFF.

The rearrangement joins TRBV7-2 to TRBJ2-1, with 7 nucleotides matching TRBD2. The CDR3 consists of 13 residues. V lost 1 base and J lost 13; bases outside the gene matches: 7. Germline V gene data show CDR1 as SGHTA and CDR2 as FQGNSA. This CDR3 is CASSLVRRGTQFF. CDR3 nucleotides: TGTGCCAGCAGCTTAGTCAGGCGGGGGACTCAGTTCTTC.

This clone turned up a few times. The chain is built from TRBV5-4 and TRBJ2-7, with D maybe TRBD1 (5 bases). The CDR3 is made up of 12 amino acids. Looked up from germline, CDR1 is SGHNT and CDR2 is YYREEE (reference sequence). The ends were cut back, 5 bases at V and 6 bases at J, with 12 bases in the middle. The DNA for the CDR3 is TGTGCCAGCAGTGGTCTACAGGCCGAGCAGTACTTC. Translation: CASSGLQAEQYF.

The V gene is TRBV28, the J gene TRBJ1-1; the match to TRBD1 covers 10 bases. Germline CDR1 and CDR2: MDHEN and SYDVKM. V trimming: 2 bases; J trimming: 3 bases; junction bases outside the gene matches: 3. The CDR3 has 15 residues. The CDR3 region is CASSLTGTGDTEAFF. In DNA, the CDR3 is TGTGCCAGCAGTTTAACCGGGACAGGGGACACTGAAGCTTTCTTT.

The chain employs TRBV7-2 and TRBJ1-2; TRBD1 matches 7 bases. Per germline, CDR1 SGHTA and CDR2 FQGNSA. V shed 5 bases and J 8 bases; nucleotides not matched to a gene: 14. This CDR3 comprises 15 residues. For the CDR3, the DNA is TGTGCCAGCAGCCAACCTGAGGGGGCTGTAGGGGGCTACACCTTC. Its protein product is CASSQPEGAVGGYTF.

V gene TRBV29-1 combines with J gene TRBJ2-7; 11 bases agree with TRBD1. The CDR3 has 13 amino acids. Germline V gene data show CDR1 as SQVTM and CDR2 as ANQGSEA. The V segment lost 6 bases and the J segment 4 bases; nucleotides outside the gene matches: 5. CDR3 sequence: CSVEGQGEYEQYF. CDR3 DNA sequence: TGCAGCGTCGAGGGACAGGGGGAATACGAGCAGTACTTC.

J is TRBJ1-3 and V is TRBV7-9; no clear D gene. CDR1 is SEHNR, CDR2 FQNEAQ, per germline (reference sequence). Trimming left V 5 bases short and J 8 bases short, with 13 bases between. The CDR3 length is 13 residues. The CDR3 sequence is CASSTHLGDTIYF. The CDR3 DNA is TGTGCCAGCAGCACCCATCTCGGAGACACCATATATTTT. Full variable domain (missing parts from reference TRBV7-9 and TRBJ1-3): DTGVSQNPRHKITKRGQNVTFRCDPISEHNRLYWYRQTLGQGPEFLTYFQNEAQLEKSRLLSDRFSAERPKGSFSTLEIQRTEQGDSAMYLCASSTHLGDTIYFGEGSWLTVV.

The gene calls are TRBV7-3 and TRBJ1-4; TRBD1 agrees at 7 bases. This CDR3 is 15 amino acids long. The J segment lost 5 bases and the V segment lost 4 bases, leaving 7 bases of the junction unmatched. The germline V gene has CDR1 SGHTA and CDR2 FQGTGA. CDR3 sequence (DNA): TGTGCCAGCAGCTCGCCGGGACAGAAAAATGAAAAACTGTTTTTT. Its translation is CASSSPGQKNEKLFF.

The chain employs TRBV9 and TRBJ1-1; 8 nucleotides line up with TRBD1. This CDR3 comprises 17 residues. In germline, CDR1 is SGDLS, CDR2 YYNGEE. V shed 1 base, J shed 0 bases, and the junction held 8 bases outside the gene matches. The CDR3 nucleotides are TGTGCCAGCAGCGTAACAGGACAGGGACTCATGAACACTGAAGCTTTCTTT. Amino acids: CASSVTGQGLMNTEAFF.

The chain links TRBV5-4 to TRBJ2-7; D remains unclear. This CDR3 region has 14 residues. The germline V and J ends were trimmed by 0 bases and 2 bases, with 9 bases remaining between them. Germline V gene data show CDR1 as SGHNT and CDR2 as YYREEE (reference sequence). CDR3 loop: CASSLARNPYEQYF. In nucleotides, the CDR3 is TGTGCCAGCAGCTTGGCCAGGAACCCCTACGAGCAGTACTTC.

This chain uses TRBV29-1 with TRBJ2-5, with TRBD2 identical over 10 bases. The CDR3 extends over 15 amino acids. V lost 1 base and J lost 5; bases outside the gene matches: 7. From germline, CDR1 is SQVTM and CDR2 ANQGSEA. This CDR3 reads CSVEGLAGDGETQYF. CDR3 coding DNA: TGCAGCGTTGAAGGCCTAGCGGGAGACGGCGAGACCCAGTACTTC.

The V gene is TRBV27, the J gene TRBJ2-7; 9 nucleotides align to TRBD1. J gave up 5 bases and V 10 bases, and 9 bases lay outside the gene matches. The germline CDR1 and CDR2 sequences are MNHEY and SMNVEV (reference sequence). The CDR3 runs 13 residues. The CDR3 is CATSTGGGDEQYF. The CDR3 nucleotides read TGTGCCACCTCAACAGGGGGCGGCGACGAGCAGTACTTC.

CDR3 in amino acids: CSASRGTNYGYTF. The DNA for the CDR3 is TGCAGTGCTAGTCGGGGGACTAACTATGGCTACACCTTC. The J gene is TRBJ1-2, the V gene TRBV20-1; D is perhaps TRBD1 (5 bases). V was trimmed by 3 bases and J by 0 bases, leaving 8 bases between them. The CDR3 is 13 amino acids. Germline loops: CDR1 DFQATT, CDR2 SNEGSKA (reference sequence).

The CDR3 region has the DNA TGTGCCAGCAGGGGGGACATTCCCGGGGAGCTGTTTTTT. Encoded protein: CASRGDIPGELFF. This chain uses TRBV2 with TRBJ2-2; TRBD1 might be the D (6 bases). The germline V gene has CDR1 SNHLY and CDR2 FYNNEI. Between the trimmed V and J ends, which lost 6 bases and 6 bases, there was a span of 11 bases. The CDR3 runs to 13 residues.